This record looks at one T cell receptor (beta chain) sequence and its context. The antigen remains unidentified. The data stem from a study of PD-L1 blockade in urothelial cancer. The CDR3 totals 11 residues. Trimming removed 3 bases at V and 4 bases at J, with 7 bases between. From germline, CDR1 is GTSNPN and CDR2 SVGIG (reference sequence). Notes on the study in general: Enhanced expansion of tumor-associated blood clones at 3 weeks characterized durable-benefit patients.

The repertoire was sequenced with immunoSEQ multiplex PCR; TCRdb's copy has only in-frame clones and lacks some. The data hold approximately 100,000 clones, with about 89% observed a single time. The chain combines TRBV30 with TRBJ2-7; no firm D call. The sequencing used PBMCs, collected around atezolizumab (anti-PD-L1) treatment. This clonotype was sampled from a woman older than 75 with urothelial cancer. CDR3 DNA sequence: TGTGCCTGGAGAGTGGCATACGAGCAGTACTTC. Encoded protein: CAWRVAYEQYF.